These 18 T cell receptor beta chains share one sample of origin, sequenced in a study of blood T cell repertoires in COVID-19. Only in-frame clones appear in the TCRdb table, and some are missing; sequencing was by immunoSEQ multiplex PCR. The repertoire holds some 180,000 clones, about four fifths seen once, with under 8% in the top ten. Sequences were obtained from peripheral blood. The origin of the receptors is a man in his sixties with acute or convalescent COVID-19.

The rearrangement links TRBV28 to TRBJ1-4; 12 positions agree with TRBD1. Trimming cost V 7 bases and J 8 bases; bases outside gene matches: 8. This CDR3 is 15 amino acids long. The germline CDR1 and CDR2 sequences are MDHEN and SYDVKM. As DNA, the CDR3 is TGTGCCAGCACTCCCCCGGGACAGGGGGCAGAAAAACTGTTTTTT. It is translated as CASTPPGQGAEKLFF.

The chain links TRBV12-3 or TRBV12-4 to TRBJ1-1; D not resolved. Trimming left V 3 bases short and J 4 bases short, with 9 bases between. The CDR3 covers 13 residues. The CDR3 sequence: CASSFVSPTEAFF. The CDR3 region has the DNA TGTGCCAGCAGTTTCGTGAGCCCCACTGAAGCTTTCTTT.

This clone appeared a single time. The chain carries TRBV4-1 and TRBJ2-1, with 11 bases matching TRBD2. This CDR3 comprises 16 residues. CDR1 MGHRA and CDR2 YSYEKL come from the germline V gene. V was pared by 3 bases and J by 6 bases, with 7 bases of the junction left unmatched. The chain's CDR3 is CASSHPMTSGVNEQFF. The CDR3 nucleotides read TGCGCCAGCAGCCATCCCATGACTAGCGGGGTCAATGAGCAGTTCTTC.

In its sample, this clone was seen a few times. The V gene is TRBV19, the J gene TRBJ1-1; D call uncertain. V lost 1 base to trimming and J lost 0 bases, with 9 bases between them. Germline CDR1 reads LNHDA; CDR2 reads SQIVND (reference sequence). The CDR3 is 15 amino acids. The CDR3 spells CASSIGQIMNTEAFF. CDR3 nucleotide sequence: TGTGCCAGTAGTATAGGGCAGATCATGAACACTGAAGCTTTCTTT.

The V call is TRBV5-1, the J call TRBJ2-5; TRBD1 aligns across 10 bases. The germline V gene has CDR1 SGHRS and CDR2 YFSETQ. V gave up 0 bases and J gave up 4 bases; unmatched junction bases: 3. The CDR3 has 15 residues. The CDR3: CASSLDDRGRETQYF. CDR3 bases: TGCGCCAGCAGCTTGGACGACAGGGGGCGAGAGACCCAGTACTTC.

This sequence joins TRBV7-3 and TRBJ2-3; unclear D gene. Trimming pared 5 bases from V and 5 bases from J, leaving 14 bases between. Germline V CDR1 and CDR2: SGHTA, FQGTGA. The CDR3 runs 14 residues. CDR3 protein: CASSPSSRGDTQYF. The CDR3 DNA reads TGTGCCAGCAGCCCATCCTCCAGAGGAGATACGCAGTATTTT.

V gene TRBV10-3 combines with J gene TRBJ2-7, with a possible D match to TRBD2 (6 bases). This CDR3 has 16 amino acids. The V end lost 7 bases, the J end lost 5 bases, and 24 bases lay between the germline ends. CDR1 and CDR2 from the germline V gene are ENHRY and SYGVKD. CDR3 amino acids: CAITNSMGGTADEQYF. The CDR3 nucleotides read TGTGCCATCACGAATAGTATGGGGGGAACGGCTGACGAGCAGTACTTC.

The count of this clone is one. The gene calls are TRBV5-1 and TRBJ1-5; the D gene is possibly TRBD1 (5 bases). There are 13 residues in the CDR3. Germline V lookup: CDR1 SGHRS, CDR2 YFSETQ. Between the trimmed V and J ends, which lost 0 bases and 4 bases, there was a span of 5 bases. CDR3 protein: CASSLGQNQPQHF. In DNA form, the CDR3 reads TGCGCCAGCAGCTTGGGACAGAATCAGCCCCAGCATTTT.

The V and J genes are TRBV19 and TRBJ1-2, with 7 bases matching TRBD1. Losses at the gene ends were 1 base for V and 4 bases for J; bases not matched to a gene: 6. CDR1 is LNHDA, CDR2 SQIVND, per germline (reference sequence). The CDR3 runs to 15 residues. The CDR3 DNA is TGTGCCAGTAGTATAGCGGAGGGGGCCAGCTATGGCTACACCTTC. Encoded protein: CASSIAEGASYGYTF. Full variable domain (remainder filled in from reference TRBV19 and TRBJ1-2): DGGITQSPKYLFRKEGQNVTLSCEQNLNHDAMYWYRQDPGQGLRLIYYSQIVNDFQKGDIAEGYSVSREKKESFPLTVTSAQKNPTAFYLCASSIAEGASYGYTFGSGTRLTVV.

This clone is a singleton in its sample. The chain has TRBV5-4 and TRBJ2-5, with 8 bases matching TRBD2. V dropped 0 bases and J dropped 4; count of bases not matched to a gene: 11. Germline assignment: CDR1 SGHNT and CDR2 YYREEE (reference sequence). The CDR3 is made up of 17 amino acids. The CDR3 DNA is TGTGCCAGCAGCTTGGGAGCGGCGGGAGGAGGGGGAGAGACCCAGTACTTC. Encoded protein: CASSLGAAGGGGETQYF.

This rearrangement joins TRBV19 to TRBJ1-6; tentative D call: TRBD1 (6 bases). The V end was cut by 3 bases, the J end by 7 bases, with 16 bases between. This CDR3 is built from 16 residues. CDR1 and CDR2 (germline): LNHDA, SQIVND (reference sequence). In nucleotides, the CDR3 is TGTGCCAGTAGTATCCAGGGTATCACAGGGAATTCACCCCTCCACTTT. This encodes CASSIQGITGNSPLHF. The entire variable domain, with the rest obtained from reference TRBV19 and TRBJ1-6, is as follows: DGGITQSPKYLFRKEGQNVTLSCEQNLNHDAMYWYRQDPGQGLRLIYYSQIVNDFQKGDIAEGYSVSREKKESFPLTVTSAQKNPTAFYLCASSIQGITGNSPLHFGNGTRLTVT.

In its sample, this clone was seen once. The CDR3 is CSASGDKWNTEAFF. The CDR3 DNA is TGCAGTGCTAGTGGGGACAAGTGGAACACTGAAGCTTTCTTT. This sequence joins TRBV20-1 and TRBJ1-1, with D maybe TRBD1 (6 bases). The CDR3 runs 14 residues. Germline V CDR1 and CDR2: DFQATT, SNEGSKA (reference sequence). Deletions cut 3 bases from V and 1 base from J, with 12 bases between.

J is TRBJ2-1 and V is TRBV11-1; 14 nucleotides line up with TRBD2. CDR3 length: 16 amino acids. J was trimmed by 9 bases and V by 0 bases; bases with no gene match: 4. Germline V gives CDR1 SGHAT, CDR2 FQDESV (reference sequence). This CDR3 reads CASSLAGTSGSTEQFF. DNA of the CDR3: TGTGCCAGCAGCTTAGCAGGGACTAGCGGGAGTACTGAGCAGTTCTTC.

Details on this clone: The junction shows a germline mismatch at one end, possibly a read error. Other DNA sequences from this sample encode an identical CDR3 as well. The chain recombines TRBV10-3 with TRBJ1-5; D is uncertain. The CDR3 has 14 residues. The germline V gene has CDR1 ENHRY and CDR2 SYGVKD. CDR3 DNA: TGTGCTATCAGATCAGAGAGGGATGGACAGCCCCAGCATTTT. Protein product: CAIRSERDGQPQHF.

The chain couples TRBV4-1 to TRBJ2-1; the match to TRBD2 covers 8 bases. The junction had 11 bases not matched to a gene; V was cut back by 2 bases and J by 5 bases. Per germline, CDR1 MGHRA and CDR2 YSYEKL. The CDR3 extends over 17 amino acids. The CDR3 sequence: CASSQPYAGTRDNEQFF. The CDR3 DNA follows: TGCGCCAGCAGCCAACCCTACGCCGGGACTAGAGACAATGAGCAGTTCTTC.

This clone has just a few counts. The CDR3 DNA follows: TGTGCCAGCAGCCAACTTAGTGGGCCCACTGAAGCTTTCTTT. This encodes CASSQLSGPTEAFF. The rearrangement uses TRBV3-1 (or the pseudogene TRBV3-2) and TRBJ1-1; no definite D call. The CDR3 spans 14 residues. V shed 2 bases and J shed 4 bases, with 11 bases lying between them. Germline-derived CDR1 and CDR2 are LGHDT and YNNKEL (reference sequence).

The V and J genes are TRBV2 and TRBJ2-7; TRBD1 might be the D (6 bases). Trimming cost V 3 bases and J 2 bases, with 11 bases left between them. This CDR3 is 14 amino acids long. Germline V gene sequence: CDR1 SNHLY, CDR2 FYNNEI. CDR3 sequence reads: CASSEQGQTYEQYF. DNA of the CDR3: TGTGCCAGCAGTGAGCAGGGACAAACCTACGAGCAGTACTTC.

This clone was counted a single time. V usage is TRBV5-4 and J usage is TRBJ2-1; 12 bases match TRBD2. Germline values: CDR1 SGHNT, CDR2 YYREEE (reference sequence). The V and J ends lost 0 bases and 8 bases, in that order; junction bases with no gene match: 15. This CDR3 region has 19 residues. CDR3 amino acids: CASSLALAPSGRAVDEQFF. The CDR3 nucleotides read TGTGCCAGCAGCTTGGCTTTGGCACCTAGCGGGAGGGCCGTTGATGAGCAGTTCTTC.